This entry lists 29 T cell receptor beta chains sequenced from one sample in a study of T cells in Graves' hyperthyroidism and ophthalmopathy (dated by TCRdb to 2018 to 2020). The library was prepared using multiplex PCR. The sample was run on an Illumina HiSeq 2000. Amplification of TCR beta CDR3 regions was carried out from RNA transcripts. The first round of RT-PCR for the TCR CDR3 was performed with the HTBI primer set and the Qiagen OneStep RT-PCR kit. The raw public reads went through TCRdb reprocessing: fastp at Q25, MiXCR clone calling, in-frame beta chains kept. Rows are combined by CDR3 protein, so each entry shows the most common genes and DNA. The table for this sample lists around 540,000 distinct CDR3 sequences; 15% to 20% of them were counted only once. The top ten clonotypes cover over 25% of the sample. Sequencing was carried out using blood. The receptors here all came from a woman between 25 and 40 years old with Graves' ophthalmopathy.

This clonotype was seen ten or more times. The CDR3 loop is CASSYRLGTSESNEQFF. The CDR3 region has the DNA TGTGCCAGCAGTTACCGTCTCGGGACTAGCGAGAGCAATGAGCAGTTCTTC. The V call is TRBV6-6, the J call TRBJ2-1, with 10 bases aligning to TRBD2. The germline CDR1 and CDR2 sequences are MNHNY and SVGAGI (reference sequence). Unmatched junction bases numbered 10, after V lost 2 bases and J lost 6 bases. The CDR3 runs 17 residues.

This clonotype has at least ten counts. The V gene is TRBV18, the J gene TRBJ2-1, with D unclear. This CDR3 contains 14 residues. Trimming pared 3 bases from V and 6 bases from J, leaving 12 bases between. CDR1 and CDR2 (germline): KGHSH, LQKENI. The CDR3 here is CASSPGAVGNEQFF. In DNA form, the CDR3 reads TGTGCCAGCTCACCGGGTGCGGTTGGCAATGAGCAGTTCTTC. Complete variable domain (other parts from reference TRBV18 and TRBJ2-1): NAGVMQNPRHLVRRRGQEARLRCSPMKGHSHVYWYRQLPEEGLKFMVYLQKENIIDESGMPKERFSAEFPKEGPSILRIQQVVRGDSAAYFCASSPGAVGNEQFFGPGTRLTVL.

V gene TRBV20-1 combines with J gene TRBJ2-7; the D is unclear. V was clipped by 0 bases and J by 2 bases, with 14 bases between them. Germline V lookup: CDR1 DFQATT, CDR2 SNEGSKA (reference sequence). The CDR3 length is 15 residues. The chain's CDR3 is CSARDSGRVTYEQYF. The CDR3 DNA reads as TGCAGTGCTAGAGATTCGGGTAGAGTTACCTACGAGCAGTACTTC.

This clonotype was observed a single time. This chain connects TRBV19 to TRBJ2-1; D unresolved. V gave up 6 bases and J gave up 7 bases, with 7 bases separating them. This CDR3 is 11 amino acids long. CDR1 is LNHDA, CDR2 SQIVND, per germline (reference sequence). In DNA, the CDR3 is TGTGCCAGTAGACGGTCGAATGAGCAGTTCTTC. Its protein is CASRRSNEQFF. Full variable domain (remainder filled in from reference TRBV19 and TRBJ2-1): DGGITQSPKYLFRKEGQNVTLSCEQNLNHDAMYWYRQDPGQGLRLIYYSQIVNDFQKGDIAEGYSVSREKKESFPLTVTSAQKNPTAFYLCASRRSNEQFFGPGTRLTVL.

This clonotype showed up many times. J is TRBJ2-5 and V is TRBV6-2 or TRBV6-3, with 8 bases fitting TRBD1. J lost 5 bases, V lost 5 bases, and 10 bases had no gene match. In germline, CDR1 is MNHEY, CDR2 SVGEGT. The CDR3 sequence is 15 residues long. CDR3 sequence: CASSTASGGGETQYF. The CDR3 DNA reads as TGTGCCAGCAGTACGGCGTCAGGGGGCGGGGAGACCCAGTACTTC.

The chain joins TRBV19 to TRBJ2-3; a weak D match, TRBD1 (5 bases). The V gene's germline CDR1 is LNHDA and CDR2 SQIVND (reference sequence). The CDR3 runs 12 residues. The V end lost 5 bases, the J end lost 4 bases, and 7 bases lay between the germline ends. CDR3 coding DNA: TGTGCCAGTAGTGGGGCCCCAGATACGCAGTATTTT. Residues: CASSGAPDTQYF.

This clonotype showed up just a few times. The chain joins TRBV7-6 to TRBJ2-2, with D possibly TRBD1 on 5 matching bases. The germline gives CDR1 SGHVS, CDR2 FNYEAQ. Trimming left V 5 bases short and J 6 bases short, with 16 bases between. This CDR3 comprises 15 residues. CDR3: CASSQTGAGSGELFF. CDR3 coding DNA: TGTGCCAGCAGCCAGACCGGAGCAGGGTCCGGGGAGCTGTTTTTT.

The chain combines TRBV11-3 with TRBJ2-3, with D unclear. The germline CDR1 and CDR2 sequences are SGHNT and YENEEA. V dropped 5 bases and J dropped 4 bases, with 13 bases sitting between them. CDR3 length: 14 amino acids. The CDR3 DNA reads as TGTGCCAGCAGCCAAGGAGCCTCAGCAGATACGCAGTATTTT. The encoded protein is CASSQGASADTQYF.

This clonotype was detected ten times or more. The V call is TRBV20-1, the J call TRBJ2-1; D call uncertain. Looked up from germline, CDR1 is DFQATT and CDR2 is SNEGSKA (reference sequence). The ends were cut back, 2 bases at V and 8 bases at J, with 1 base in the middle. CDR3 length equals 9 residues. In DNA, the CDR3 is TGCAGTGCTAGACATGAGCAGTTCTTC. Protein sequence: CSARHEQFF.

In this sample, this clonotype turned up many times. This chain joins TRBV18 and TRBJ2-5; D uncertain. V shed 0 bases and J shed 0 bases, with 8 bases lying between them. The CDR3 totals 15 residues. Germline lookup yields CDR1 KGHSH and CDR2 LQKENI. CDR3 DNA sequence: TGTGCCAGCTCACCACCGGACGGGTACCAAGAGACCCAGTACTTC. This gives the protein CASSPPDGYQETQYF.

V is TRBV7-9 and J is TRBJ2-3; D may be TRBD2 (5 bases). V lost 4 bases to trimming and J lost 6 bases, with 14 bases between them. Germline CDR1 and CDR2: SEHNR and FQNEAQ (reference sequence). The CDR3 covers 14 residues. The CDR3 nucleotides read TGTGCCAGCAGCTCTCATGAGGGCTACGATACGCAGTATTTT. Its translation is CASSSHEGYDTQYF.

This clonotype was found many times. The chain has TRBV28 and TRBJ1-5, with a possible D match to TRBD1 (6 bases). The germline V gene encodes CDR1 MDHEN and CDR2 SYDVKM. The CDR3 sequence is 16 residues long. Trimming took off 7 bases at V and 3 bases at J, with 19 bases between the two ends. The CDR3 DNA is TGTGCCAGCACCGGTTTGCGCAGGGGTAACAATCAGCCCCAGCATTTT. Its protein product is CASTGLRRGNNQPQHF.

This clonotype came up many times. The genes are TRBV18 and TRBJ1-5, with no clear D. The germline gives CDR1 KGHSH, CDR2 LQKENI. Trimming pared 3 bases from V and 3 bases from J, leaving 6 bases between. CDR3 length: 13 residues. This CDR3 reads CASSPGNNQPQHF. In DNA, the CDR3 is TGTGCCAGCTCACCGGGCAACAATCAGCCCCAGCATTTT.

About this clonotype itself: Given the absence of the conserved phenylalanine or tryptophan at the CDR3 end, a read error is likely. The chain uses TRBV12-3 or TRBV12-4 and TRBJ1-1, with 7 bases lining up with TRBD1. The length of the CDR3 is 14 residues. The V segment lost 6 bases and the J segment 5 bases; nucleotides outside the gene matches: 9. The CDR3 nucleotides are TGTGCCAGCAGACCTCCTACAGGGGATACTGAAGCTTTCTCT. Translation: CASRPPTGDTEAFS.

The chain combines TRBV20-1 with TRBJ1-4, with 10 positions matching TRBD1. Looked up from germline, CDR1 is DFQATT and CDR2 is SNEGSKA (reference sequence). The CDR3 loop spans 14 amino acids. V was pared by 1 base and J by 5 bases, with 1 base of the junction left unmatched. The CDR3 is CSARGTGGNEKLFF. CDR3 bases: TGCAGTGCTAGAGGGACAGGGGGAAATGAAAAACTGTTTTTT.

This clonotype was recorded at least ten times. This chain joins TRBV6-6 and TRBJ2-7; D remains ambiguous. With 2 bases removed from V and 0 bases from J, the gap between germline ends came to 11 bases. This CDR3 spans 15 amino acids. The germline CDR1 and CDR2 sequences are MNHNY and SVGAGI (reference sequence). The CDR3 nucleotides read TGTGCCAGCAGTTACAGCTGGAGAGTCTCCTACGAGCAGTACTTC. It yields the protein CASSYSWRVSYEQYF.

This clonotype has a count of ten or more. The V gene is TRBV20-1, the J gene TRBJ1-1; 8 nucleotides match TRBD1. Germline V gene data show CDR1 as DFQATT and CDR2 as SNEGSKA (reference sequence). V shed 5 bases and J 5 bases; nucleotides not matched to a gene: 7. This CDR3 has 13 amino acids. The CDR3 reads CSAQTGAGTEAFF. For the CDR3, the DNA is TGCAGTGCTCAGACAGGGGCGGGGACTGAAGCTTTCTTT.

This chain joins TRBV6-5 and TRBJ2-3, with TRBD2 matching 11 bases. V lost 0 bases and J lost 0; bases outside the gene matches: 2. Germline CDR1 is MNHEY and CDR2 is SVGAGI. This CDR3 has 17 amino acids. The CDR3 protein is CASSYSPSGRSTDTQYF. The CDR3 DNA sequence: TGTGCCAGCAGTTACTCCCCTAGCGGGAGGAGCACAGATACGCAGTATTTT.

J is TRBJ1-2 and V is TRBV7-2; 8 bases align to TRBD1. The CDR3 spans 12 residues. V shed 5 bases and J 8 bases; nucleotides not matched to a gene: 4. Germline V gene sequence: CDR1 SGHTA, CDR2 FQGNSA. The CDR3 region has the DNA TGTGCCAGCAGCATCGGACAGGGCGGCTACACCTTC. Translating it yields CASSIGQGGYTF.

This clonotype was detected a few times. This rearrangement joins TRBV6-5 to TRBJ1-1; D unresolved. The CDR3 covers 10 residues. Germline V CDR1 and CDR2: MNHEY, SVGAGI. The ends were cut back, 8 bases at V and 11 bases at J, with 12 bases in the middle. This CDR3 reads CASFYRRAFF. The DNA of the CDR3 is TGTGCCAGCTTTTATCGACGGGCTTTCTTT.

This clonotype was seen many times. The chain recombines TRBV12-3 or TRBV12-4 with TRBJ1-1; D gene ambiguous. The CDR3 extends over 14 amino acids. V was cut by 3 bases and J by 1 base, with 9 bases left in between. CDR3: CASSFGHTNTEAFF. CDR3 DNA: TGTGCCAGCAGTTTCGGTCATACGAACACTGAAGCTTTCTTT.

This clonotype was counted ten times or more. The chain combines TRBV7-2 with TRBJ1-2, with 10 nucleotides matching TRBD1. Germline lookup yields CDR1 SGHTA and CDR2 FQGNSA. This CDR3 has 18 amino acids. V lost 8 bases, J lost 6 bases, and 21 bases stayed unmatched. DNA of the CDR3: TGTGCCAGCGGAGGGGCCCGGGGAACGGGACAGGGGCTGGATGGCTACACCTTC. This encodes CASGGARGTGQGLDGYTF.

This clonotype was observed many times. This rearrangement joins TRBV20-1 to TRBJ2-1, with 7 bases matching TRBD2. The germline V gene has CDR1 DFQATT and CDR2 SNEGSKA (reference sequence). The CDR3 is made up of 14 amino acids. J lost 6 bases, V lost 6 bases, and 11 bases had no gene match. In DNA form, the CDR3 reads TGCAGTGCCGAGCGGGAAGGGGTAGGCAATGAGCAGTTCTTC. This gives the protein CSAEREGVGNEQFF.

CDR3 in DNA: TGTGCCAGCAGCTTTCGCGGACAGCCCGGGACCGGGGAGCTGTTTTTT. Translation: CASSFRGQPGTGELFF. The rearrangement uses TRBV7-3 and TRBJ2-2, with D possibly being TRBD1 (6 bases). This CDR3 has 16 amino acids. Trimming left V 3 bases short and J 5 bases short, with 16 bases between. Germline V gene sequence: CDR1 SGHTA, CDR2 FQGTGA.

This clonotype occurred many times. The rearrangement links TRBV2 to TRBJ2-7; 11 bases map to TRBD1. This CDR3 is 15 amino acids long. CDR1 and CDR2 (germline): SNHLY, FYNNEI. V dropped 8 bases and J dropped 5; count of bases not matched to a gene: 11. The chain's CDR3 is CASYAPGQGDDEQYF. The CDR3 nucleotides read TGTGCCAGCTACGCCCCGGGACAGGGGGACGACGAGCAGTACTTC.

Ten or more counts support this clonotype. The CDR3, as DNA: TGCAGTGCTAGTTCAGGACGCTACGAGCAGTACTTC. Translated, it gives CSASSGRYEQYF. The chain recombines TRBV20-1 with TRBJ2-7; D is uncertain. The CDR3 sequence is 12 residues long. V shed 3 bases and J shed 3 bases, with 9 bases lying between them. Germline V gene sequence: CDR1 DFQATT, CDR2 SNEGSKA (reference sequence).

In its sample, this clonotype was seen many times. The gene calls are TRBV9 and TRBJ2-1; possible D gene TRBD2, 6 bases. CDR3 length: 15 amino acids. V was shortened by 6 bases and J by 8 bases, with 21 bases between the two germline ends. CDR1 and CDR2 (germline): SGDLS, YYNGEE. In DNA, the CDR3 is TGTGCCAGCAATCACGGGACTCTCATGATCGATGAGCAGTTCTTC. Translation: CASNHGTLMIDEQFF. Full variable domain (remainder filled in from reference TRBV9 and TRBJ2-1): DSGVTQTPKHLITATGQRVTLRCSPRSGDLSVYWYQQSLDQGLQFLIQYYNGEERAKGNILERFSAQQFPDLHSELNLSSLELGDSALYFCASNHGTLMIDEQFFGPGTRLTVL.

This chain joins TRBV20-1 and TRBJ2-6, with TRBD1 matching over 9 bases. Per germline, CDR1 DFQATT and CDR2 SNEGSKA (reference sequence). Trimming removed 3 bases from V and 0 bases from J; junction bases left unmatched: 6. The length of the CDR3 is 17 residues. The CDR3 DNA sequence: TGCAGTGCTAGGACAGGGGGAAATCCCTCTGGGGCCAACGTCCTGACTTTC. Translated: CSARTGGNPSGANVLTF.

The chain couples TRBV6-5 to TRBJ1-1; D gene ambiguous. The CDR3 has 14 residues. CDR1 is MNHEY and CDR2 is SVGAGI in the germline V gene. The V end lost 0 bases, the J end lost 11 bases, and 16 bases lay between the germline ends. CDR3 nucleotides: TGTGCCAGCAGTTACTCGGAACTCACTGCGGGGGCTTTCTTT. This gives the protein CASSYSELTAGAFF.